The next 25 T cell receptor beta chains were all read from a single sample in a study of OX40 agonist ivuxolimab in advanced cancers. Method: immunoSEQ multiplex PCR; TCRdb's copy keeps in-frame clones and lacks some. The data show about 79,000 clones, 94% seen once. This specimen was CD4+ or CD8+ T cells sorted from blood, taken in a trial of the OX40 agonist ivuxolimab. The receptors come from an adult with an advanced solid tumor such as melanoma, head and neck, liver or kidney cancer.

The chain employs TRBV7-9 and TRBJ1-4, with TRBD1 matching 11 bases. Germline V lookup: CDR1 SEHNR, CDR2 FQNEAQ (reference sequence). The trim removed 0 bases at V and 7 bases at J, leaving 1 base unmatched. The CDR3 length is 15 residues. The CDR3: CASSLAGTGGEKLFF. The CDR3 DNA reads as TGTGCCAGCAGCTTAGCCGGGACAGGGGGTGAAAAACTGTTTTTT.

The chain recombines TRBV11-2 with TRBJ2-7; possibly TRBD2 for D (6 bases). V shed 6 bases and J shed 3 bases, with 15 bases lying between them. From germline, CDR1 is SGHAT and CDR2 FQNNGV. This CDR3 region has 14 residues. This CDR3 is CASRPKDGSYEQYF. The CDR3 nucleotides read TGTGCCAGCAGGCCGAAAGACGGGAGCTACGAGCAGTACTTC. Looking up the rest from reference TRBV11-2 and TRBJ2-7 gives the full variable domain: EAGVAQSPRYKIIEKRQSVAFWCNPISGHATLYWYQQILGQGPKLLIQFQNNGVVDDSQLPKDRFSAERLKGVDSTLKIQPAKLEDSAVYLCASRPKDGSYEQYFGPGTRLTVT.

The chain is built from TRBV2 and TRBJ2-5, with TRBD1 as a possible D gene (5 bases). The last part of the DNA fits TRBJ2-7 better; the J call may be wrong. The length of the CDR3 is 14 residues. Germline CDR1 and CDR2: SNHLY and FYNNEI. The CDR3 loop is CASSGQLLSYEQYF. CDR3 nucleotide sequence: TGTGCCAGCAGTGGACAGCTGCTCTCCTACGAGCAGTACTTC.

The rearrangement uses TRBV4-3 and TRBJ2-7, with no clear D. The CDR3 loop spans 13 amino acids. Germline loops: CDR1 LGHNA, CDR2 YSLEER. Trimming took 0 bases from V and 4 from J, leaving 7 bases between them. The CDR3 bases are TGCGCCAGCAGCCAAGATCTCTTTTACGAGCAGTACTTC. Its protein product is CASSQDLFYEQYF.

The chain carries TRBV28 and TRBJ1-6; 9 bases align to TRBD1. CDR1 is MDHEN, CDR2 SYDVKM, per germline. The ends lost 3 bases at V and 10 bases at J; junction bases unmatched: 4. The CDR3 spans 14 residues. The CDR3 sequence is CASSFGTGISPLHF. In DNA, the CDR3 is TGTGCCAGCAGTTTCGGGACAGGGATCTCACCCCTCCACTTT.

This chain links TRBV27 with TRBJ2-5, with 9 positions matching TRBD1. The CDR3 runs 15 residues. V gave up 5 bases and J gave up 5 bases; unmatched junction bases: 9. Germline V lookup: CDR1 MNHEY, CDR2 SMNVEV (reference sequence). The CDR3: CASSPQTGGWETQYF. As DNA, the CDR3 is TGTGCCAGCAGTCCACAGACAGGGGGGTGGGAGACCCAGTACTTC.

The chain couples TRBV7-8 to TRBJ1-1, with D hard to call. CDR3 size: 14 residues. The V end was cut by 2 bases, the J end by 1 base, with 8 bases between. Germline CDR1 and CDR2: SGHVS and FQNEAQ. CDR3 region: CASSLPGGNTEAFF. The CDR3 nucleotides are TGTGCCAGCAGCTTACCCGGAGGGAACACTGAAGCTTTCTTT.

The genes are TRBV7-9 and TRBJ1-1, with D tentatively TRBD1 (5 bases). V was shortened by 5 bases and J by 5 bases, with 15 bases between the two germline ends. The germline V gene encodes CDR1 SEHNR and CDR2 FQNEAQ (reference sequence). This CDR3 is 14 amino acids long. The CDR3 protein is CASSLGTVRTEAFF. CDR3 bases: TGTGCCAGCAGCCTTGGGACGGTCAGAACTGAAGCTTTCTTT.

The CDR3 loop reads CASKPSGDVGDNEQFF. The CDR3 DNA follows: TGTGCCAGTAAGCCTAGCGGCGACGTTGGGGACAATGAGCAGTTCTTC. This rearrangement joins TRBV19 to TRBJ2-1; 7 nucleotides agree with TRBD2. Unmatched junction bases numbered 14, after V lost 7 bases and J lost 5 bases. Per germline, CDR1 LNHDA and CDR2 SQIVND (reference sequence). This CDR3 contains 16 residues. Variable domain in full (rest from reference TRBV19 and TRBJ2-1): DGGITQSPKYLFRKEGQNVTLSCEQNLNHDAMYWYRQDPGQGLRLIYYSQIVNDFQKGDIAEGYSVSREKKESFPLTVTSAQKNPTAFYLCASKPSGDVGDNEQFFGPGTRLTVL.

This sequence joins TRBV6-5 and TRBJ2-5; the D call may be TRBD1 or TRBD2 (6 bases each). Germline lookup yields CDR1 MNHEY and CDR2 SVGAGI. The CDR3 loop spans 15 amino acids. Trimming cost V 4 bases and J 2 bases, with 14 bases left between them. CDR3 bases: TGTGCCAGCAGTTTGGCCGGAGGGACACAAGAGACCCAGTACTTC. Its protein product is CASSLAGGTQETQYF.

The J gene is TRBJ2-7, the V gene TRBV30; tentatively, D is TRBD1 (5 bases). Trimming pared 8 bases from V and 5 bases from J, leaving 13 bases between. Germline CDR1 is GTSNPN and CDR2 is SVGIG (reference sequence). This CDR3 contains 11 residues. CDR3 in amino acids: CAGAGIHEQYF. CDR3 bases: TGTGCCGGAGCAGGGATCCACGAGCAGTACTTC.

The rearrangement joins TRBV4-2 to TRBJ1-2; 9 bases line up with TRBD1. V shed 11 bases and J 3 bases; nucleotides not matched to a gene: 10. CDR1 is LGHNA and CDR2 is YNFKEQ in the germline V gene. The CDR3 sequence is 14 residues long. The CDR3 DNA is TGTGCCGGGAAGACGACAGGGGGTGACTATGGCTACACCTTC. Amino acids: CAGKTTGGDYGYTF.

The DNA of the CDR3 is TGCAGCGTTCGGTCTGACAGGGCGAACTCCTACGAGCAGTACTTC. Its translation: CSVRSDRANSYEQYF. The chain couples TRBV29-1 to TRBJ2-7, with 7 bases aligning to TRBD1. Losses at the gene ends were 5 bases for V and 0 bases for J; bases not matched to a gene: 10. The CDR3 covers 15 residues. The germline CDR1 and CDR2 sequences are SQVTM and ANQGSEA.

As concerns this clone: Other DNA variants within this sample encode the same CDR3. The chain carries TRBV6-5 and TRBJ2-7; 8 bases line up with TRBD1. V lost 2 bases to trimming and J lost 3 bases; unmatched junction nucleotides: 6. This CDR3 region has 15 residues. Germline lookup yields CDR1 MNHEY and CDR2 SVGAGI. The CDR3 DNA is TGTGCCAGCAGTTACAGGCAGGGGGCATACTACGAGCAGTACTTC. As protein: CASSYRQGAYYEQYF.

This sequence joins TRBV12-5 and TRBJ2-5, with D unresolved. Germline V gives CDR1 LGHNT, CDR2 FRNRAP. V was shortened by 3 bases and J by 4 bases, with 9 bases between the two germline ends. This CDR3 spans 13 amino acids. CDR3 protein: CASGLTSAETQYF. The DNA for the CDR3 is TGTGCTAGTGGTTTAACGTCTGCAGAGACCCAGTACTTC.

The chain is built from TRBV15 and TRBJ2-3; the D is unclear. Germline V lookup: CDR1 LNHNV, CDR2 YYDKDF (reference sequence). The CDR3 contains 13 residues. V lost 2 bases and J 4 bases, leaving 7 bases between the germline ends. The chain's CDR3 is CATSRTWADTQYF. CDR3 sequence (DNA): TGTGCCACCAGCAGAACCTGGGCAGATACGCAGTATTTT.

The V call is TRBV7-7, the J call TRBJ2-7, with D tentatively TRBD2 (6 bases). CDR3 length: 12 residues. CDR1 and CDR2 (germline): SSHAT, FNYEAQ (reference sequence). V was cut by 5 bases and J by 9 bases, with 14 bases left in between. CDR3 amino acids: CASSPPRGWQYF. The CDR3 bases are TGTGCCAGCAGCCCCCCCCGGGGGTGGCAGTACTTC.

This rearrangement joins TRBV7-2 to TRBJ2-1, with 10 bases fitting TRBD2. This CDR3 has 15 residues. Germline V gene data show CDR1 as SGHTA and CDR2 as FQGNSA. V shed 3 bases, J shed 2 bases, and the junction held 1 base outside the gene matches. The CDR3 sequence: CASSFLAGAYNEQFF. The CDR3 region has the DNA TGTGCCAGCAGCTTCCTAGCGGGGGCCTACAATGAGCAGTTCTTC.

V is TRBV28 and J is TRBJ2-2; TRBD2 matches at 9 bases. Trimming removed 10 bases from V and 5 bases from J; junction bases left unmatched: 8. The CDR3 totals 14 residues. The V gene's germline CDR1 is MDHEN and CDR2 SYDVKM. This CDR3 is CAISSGIITGELFF. In DNA form, the CDR3 reads TGTGCCATCTCTAGCGGGATTATAACCGGGGAGCTGTTTTTT.

The J gene is TRBJ2-1, the V gene TRBV27; possibly TRBD1 for D (6 bases). Germline values: CDR1 MNHEY, CDR2 SMNVEV (reference sequence). The germline V and J ends were trimmed by 4 bases and 4 bases, with 20 bases remaining between them. This CDR3 contains 17 residues. CDR3 DNA sequence: TGTGCCAGCAGTTCCGGACAGACGCACTCGATGTACAATGAGCAGTTCTTC. Translated: CASSSGQTHSMYNEQFF.

CDR3 DNA: TGTGCCAGCAGTTATGGGCCCAATCAGCCAGCCCAGCATTTT. It codes for CASSYGPNQPAQHF. The chain combines TRBV27 with TRBJ1-5; D is undetermined. This CDR3 is 14 amino acids long. The V gene's germline CDR1 is MNHEY and CDR2 SMNVEV (reference sequence). V was clipped by 4 bases and J by 11 bases, with 18 bases between them.

CDR3 in amino acids: CASSLVGRADYGYTF. The CDR3 coding sequence is TGTGCCAGCAGCTTAGTAGGGAGGGCGGACTATGGCTACACCTTC. The chain employs TRBV11-2 and TRBJ1-2; D unclear. The V and J ends lost 1 base and 3 bases respectively, with 12 bases between them. The CDR3 covers 15 residues. Germline assignment: CDR1 SGHAT and CDR2 FQNNGV.

CDR3 loop: CASSWGSPDTQYF. The CDR3, as DNA: TGTGCCAGCAGTTGGGGGAGTCCAGATACGCAGTATTTT. J is TRBJ2-3 and V is TRBV27; D may match TRBD1 or TRBD2 (5 bases each). Germline V gene sequence: CDR1 MNHEY, CDR2 SMNVEV (reference sequence). This CDR3 is 13 amino acids long. V was cut by 4 bases and J by 4 bases, with 9 bases left in between.

The chain recombines TRBV19 with TRBJ1-2; 9 bases match TRBD1. Per the germline V gene, CDR1 is LNHDA and CDR2 is SQIVND (reference sequence). The CDR3 consists of 14 residues. Losses at the gene ends were 3 bases for V and 3 bases for J; bases not matched to a gene: 2. DNA of the CDR3: TGTGCCAGTAGTATTTGGGACAGGGACTATGGCTACACCTTC. Residues: CASSIWDRDYGYTF.

The V call is TRBV10-3, the J call TRBJ1-5, with D perhaps TRBD1 (5 bases). This CDR3 region has 14 residues. Per germline, CDR1 ENHRY and CDR2 SYGVKD. V was clipped by 2 bases and J by 5 bases, with 10 bases between them. Here the CDR3 DNA reads TGTGCCATCAGTGAGCGAGGGGAGGATCAGCCCCAGCATTTT. Residues: CAISERGEDQPQHF.